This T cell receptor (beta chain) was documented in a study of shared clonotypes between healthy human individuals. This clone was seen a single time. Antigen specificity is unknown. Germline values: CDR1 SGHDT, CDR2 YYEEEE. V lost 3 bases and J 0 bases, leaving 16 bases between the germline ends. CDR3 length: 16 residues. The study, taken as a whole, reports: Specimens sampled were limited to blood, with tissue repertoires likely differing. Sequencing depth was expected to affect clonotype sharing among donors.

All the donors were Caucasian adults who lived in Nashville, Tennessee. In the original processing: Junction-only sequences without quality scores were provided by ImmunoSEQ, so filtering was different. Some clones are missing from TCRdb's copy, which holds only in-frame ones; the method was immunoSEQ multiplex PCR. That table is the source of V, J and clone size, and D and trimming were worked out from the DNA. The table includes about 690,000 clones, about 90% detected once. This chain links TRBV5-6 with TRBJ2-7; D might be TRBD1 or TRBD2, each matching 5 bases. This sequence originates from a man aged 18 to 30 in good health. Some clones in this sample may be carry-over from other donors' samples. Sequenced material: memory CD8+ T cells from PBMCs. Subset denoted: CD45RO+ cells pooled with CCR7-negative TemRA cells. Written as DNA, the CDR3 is TGTGCCAGCAGCTGGGGGACGGATCAAAGCTCCTACGAGCAGTACTTC. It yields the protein CASSWGTDQSSYEQYF.